What follows are 23 T cell receptor beta chains derived from one specimen sequenced in a study of blood T cell repertoires in COVID-19. The method was immunoSEQ multiplex PCR; TCRdb's version includes in-frame clones alone and lacks a portion of them. Here the sample spans a few hundred thousand clones, 89% being singletons. Sequences were obtained from PBMCs or T cells enriched from blood (not recorded which). These TCRs come from a woman aged 40 to 55 who had recovered from COVID-19.

This chain uses TRBV9 with TRBJ2-1; TRBD2 is a possible D gene (6 bases). The ends were cut back, 0 bases at V and 6 bases at J, with 10 bases in the middle. CDR3 length: 14 residues. CDR1 is SGDLS and CDR2 is YYNGEE in the germline V gene. The CDR3 nucleotides read TGTGCCAGCAGCGTAGGCCTAGCGAGCAATGAGCAGTTCTTC. Amino acid sequence: CASSVGLASNEQFF.

CDR3 coding DNA: TGTGCCAGCAGCGTAGCACTAGCGATCCAAGAGACCCAGTACTTC. Translation: CASSVALAIQETQYF. The chain carries TRBV9 and TRBJ2-5; 7 bases are a match to TRBD2. The CDR3 is made up of 15 amino acids. V lost 0 bases to trimming and J lost 1 base; unmatched junction nucleotides: 3. CDR1 and CDR2 from the germline V gene are SGDLS and YYNGEE.

The count of this clone is one. The rearrangement joins TRBV19 to TRBJ2-7; 10 bases line up with TRBD2. The V segment lost 9 bases and the J segment 4 bases; nucleotides outside the gene matches: 9. CDR1 and CDR2 (germline): LNHDA, SQIVND (reference sequence). The CDR3 is 14 amino acids. CDR3 in DNA: TGTGCCAGGAGCGGAAGCGGGGGGGCTTACGAGCAGTACTTC. It is translated as CARSGSGGAYEQYF.

The rearrangement links TRBV7-9 to TRBJ2-2; D gene unclear. Trimming stripped 8 bases from V and 5 bases from J, with 12 bases between. The CDR3 covers 13 residues. The germline V gene encodes CDR1 SEHNR and CDR2 FQNEAQ (reference sequence). The CDR3 DNA reads TGTGCCAGCTTAGTTTCGGTGACCGGGGAGCTGTTTTTT. Encoded protein: CASLVSVTGELFF.

As to this clone: This CDR3 is also generated by other DNA sequences in the sample. The rearrangement links TRBV7-3 to TRBJ1-1; D is possibly TRBD1 (6 bases). Germline V lookup: CDR1 SGHTA, CDR2 FQGTGA. Trimming removed 2 bases from V and 2 bases from J, with 9 bases in between. The CDR3 contains 14 residues. CDR3 DNA sequence: TGTGCCAGCAGCTTAGGCAGGGGAAACACTGAAGCTTTCTTT. Its translation: CASSLGRGNTEAFF.

This chain connects TRBV12-3 or TRBV12-4 to TRBJ1-1; 8 nucleotides align to TRBD1. J was trimmed by 8 bases and V by 5 bases; bases with no gene match: 4. CDR3 length: 12 residues. CDR3 DNA: TGTGCCAGCAGTATCGGGACAGGAGAAGCTTTCTTT. Translated: CASSIGTGEAFF.

The chain couples TRBV7-8 to TRBJ2-3, with 11 bases aligning to TRBD2. Germline loops: CDR1 SGHVS, CDR2 FQNEAQ. The V segment lost 3 bases and the J segment 2 bases; nucleotides outside the gene matches: 4. The CDR3 sequence is 16 residues long. CDR3: CASSLTSGATTDTQYF. The CDR3, as DNA: TGTGCCAGCAGCTTGACTAGCGGGGCGACCACAGATACGCAGTATTTT.

This clone was counted a single time. The V call is TRBV5-1, the J call TRBJ2-1, with 10 bases aligning to TRBD2. From germline, CDR1 is SGHRS and CDR2 YFSETQ. V dropped 4 bases and J dropped 8; count of bases not matched to a gene: 9. This CDR3 region has 15 residues. The CDR3 region has the DNA TGCGCCAGCAGCCTGGGGAGCGGGGGGGCCTATGAGCAGTTCTTC. The encoded protein is CASSLGSGGAYEQFF.

This clone was seen more than once but under ten times. This rearrangement joins TRBV5-4 to TRBJ2-7, with TRBD2 identical over 11 bases. CDR1 and CDR2 from the germline V gene are SGHNT and YYREEE (reference sequence). V lost 2 bases and J lost 0; bases outside the gene matches: 1. This CDR3 has 15 residues. The CDR3 region is CASSFSGGASYEQYF. The DNA of the CDR3 is TGTGCCAGCAGCTTTAGCGGGGGGGCCTCCTACGAGCAGTACTTC.

This clone was seen just once. The chain employs TRBV18 and TRBJ1-2, with TRBD1 matching 10 bases. The CDR3 covers 12 residues. From germline, CDR1 is KGHSH and CDR2 LQKENI. After removal of 3 bases from V and 12 bases from J, the junction contained 4 bases not matched to a gene. CDR3 sequence reads: CASSPGQGVHTF. The CDR3 region has the DNA TGTGCCAGCTCACCCGGACAGGGGGTCCACACCTTC.

The rearrangement joins TRBV28 to TRBJ1-2; D perhaps matches TRBD1 (5 bases). The germline CDR1 and CDR2 sequences are MDHEN and SYDVKM. The CDR3 is 12 amino acids. The V and J ends lost 3 bases and 8 bases respectively, with 10 bases between them. The CDR3 spells CASSFQGIGYTF. The CDR3 DNA sequence: TGTGCCAGCAGTTTCCAGGGAATCGGCTACACCTTC.

The genes are TRBV5-1 and TRBJ2-7, with 10 bases identical to TRBD2. Per germline, CDR1 SGHRS and CDR2 YFSETQ. This CDR3 has 15 amino acids. The ends lost 4 bases at V and 4 bases at J; junction bases unmatched: 8. In DNA, the CDR3 is TGCGCCAGCAGCCTACTGGGGACTAGCGCATACGAGCAGTACTTC. Translating it yields CASSLLGTSAYEQYF. The entire variable domain, with the rest obtained from reference TRBV5-1 and TRBJ2-7, is as follows: KAGVTQTPRYLIKTRGQQVTLSCSPISGHRSVSWYQQTPGQGLQFLFEYFSETQRNKGNFPGRFSGRQFSNSRSEMNVSTLELGDSALYLCASSLLGTSAYEQYFGPGTRLTVT.

The chain recombines TRBV7-2 with TRBJ2-2; D not resolved. CDR1 and CDR2 from the germline V gene are SGHTA and FQGNSA. This CDR3 is built from 14 residues. V was pared by 1 base and J by 4 bases, with 7 bases between. The chain's CDR3 is CASSLGFGTGELFF. The CDR3 coding sequence is TGTGCCAGCAGCTTAGGGTTCGGCACCGGGGAGCTGTTTTTT. Based on the CDR3 plus reference TRBV7-2 and TRBJ2-2, the full variable domain is GAGVSQSPSNKVTEKGKDVELRCDPISGHTALYWYRQSLGQGLEFLIYFQGNSAPDKSGLPSDRFSAERTGGSVSTLTIQRTQQEDSAVYLCASSLGFGTGELFFGEGSRLTVL.

The chain recombines TRBV7-2 with TRBJ2-7; D gene unclear. Germline lookup yields CDR1 SGHTA and CDR2 FQGNSA. V was clipped by 1 base and J by 4 bases, with 11 bases between them. CDR3 length equals 14 residues. CDR3 amino acids: CASSLGRVEYEQYF. DNA for the CDR3: TGTGCCAGCAGCTTAGGACGGGTTGAGTACGAGCAGTACTTC.

This chain connects TRBV6-5 to TRBJ2-7, with D possibly being TRBD1 (6 bases). Germline CDR1 MNHEY, CDR2 SVGAGI. The V end was cut by 4 bases, the J end by 5 bases, with 18 bases between. The CDR3 consists of 15 residues. The CDR3 DNA is TGTGCCAGCAGTTCGTGGGATTCAGGGGACCACGAGCAGTACTTC. Encoded protein: CASSSWDSGDHEQYF.

The gene calls are TRBV11-3 and TRBJ2-7, with TRBD1 identical over 8 bases. Trimming cost V 3 bases and J 7 bases; bases outside gene matches: 11. Germline assignment: CDR1 SGHNT and CDR2 YENEEA. The CDR3 extends over 15 amino acids. CDR3 sequence (DNA): TGTGCCAGCAGCTTGACCGGGACAGGACCCGTAGAGCAGTACTTC. Its protein product is CASSLTGTGPVEQYF.

The chain links TRBV27 to TRBJ2-3; D is perhaps TRBD2 (5 bases). The germline V gene has CDR1 MNHEY and CDR2 SMNVEV (reference sequence). The CDR3 totals 12 residues. V gave up 3 bases and J gave up 7 bases, with 8 bases separating them. For the CDR3, the DNA is TGTGCCAGCAGTTTGACGGGGTATACGCAGTATTTT. It specifies CASSLTGYTQYF.

This chain uses TRBV25-1 with TRBJ2-7, with 9 bases aligning to TRBD1. The V gene's germline CDR1 is MGHDK and CDR2 SYGVNS. V shed 4 bases, J shed 0 bases, and the junction held 7 bases outside the gene matches. The CDR3 sequence is 16 residues long. CDR3 residues: CASSAWTGASSYEQYF. The CDR3 DNA sequence: TGTGCCAGCAGTGCCTGGACAGGGGCCTCCTCCTACGAGCAGTACTTC.

The genes are TRBV10-2 and TRBJ2-7; possibly TRBD1 for D (6 bases). Germline lookup yields CDR1 WSHSY and CDR2 SAAADI. CDR3 length equals 13 residues. V was clipped by 6 bases and J by 3 bases, with 12 bases between them. The CDR3 coding sequence is TGCGCCAGCAGCGCCGGGACATTCTACGAGCAGTACTTC. Amino acids: CASSAGTFYEQYF.

The chain is built from TRBV28 and TRBJ1-3; 10 bases agree with TRBD1. The CDR3 sequence is 16 residues long. Trimming at V came to 5 bases and at J to 2 bases, leaving 6 bases not matched to a gene. Germline V lookup: CDR1 MDHEN, CDR2 SYDVKM. DNA of the CDR3: TGTGCCAGCAGTCTCTCGGGACAGGGGACTGGAAACACCATATATTTT. The encoded protein is CASSLSGQGTGNTIYF.

The V call is TRBV28, the J call TRBJ1-4; possibly TRBD1 for D (6 bases). This CDR3 region has 13 residues. V lost 6 bases to trimming and J lost 8 bases, with 13 bases between them. The germline gives CDR1 MDHEN, CDR2 SYDVKM. The CDR3 reads CASSWRGQEKLFF. CDR3 sequence (DNA): TGTGCCAGCAGCTGGCGGGGGCAAGAAAAACTGTTTTTT.

The V call is TRBV5-8, the J call TRBJ1-1; TRBD1 matches at 9 bases. With 4 bases clipped from V and 10 bases from J, the junction kept 17 bases outside the gene matches. The CDR3 totals 16 residues. In germline, CDR1 is SGHTS, CDR2 YDEGEE. The CDR3, as DNA: TGTGCCAGCAGCGGCCTACGGACAGGGGCTACCGTGACAGCTTTCTTT. Translating gives CASSGLRTGATVTAFF.

The chain recombines TRBV7-3 with TRBJ2-1, with TRBD2 identical over 7 bases. Trimming removed 1 base from V and 13 bases from J; junction bases left unmatched: 10. The CDR3 has 14 residues. Germline V lookup: CDR1 SGHTA, CDR2 FQGTGA. DNA for the CDR3: TGTGCCAGCAGCTTAAGCGGGACTAATAGTCGACAGTTCTTC. The encoded protein is CASSLSGTNSRQFF.